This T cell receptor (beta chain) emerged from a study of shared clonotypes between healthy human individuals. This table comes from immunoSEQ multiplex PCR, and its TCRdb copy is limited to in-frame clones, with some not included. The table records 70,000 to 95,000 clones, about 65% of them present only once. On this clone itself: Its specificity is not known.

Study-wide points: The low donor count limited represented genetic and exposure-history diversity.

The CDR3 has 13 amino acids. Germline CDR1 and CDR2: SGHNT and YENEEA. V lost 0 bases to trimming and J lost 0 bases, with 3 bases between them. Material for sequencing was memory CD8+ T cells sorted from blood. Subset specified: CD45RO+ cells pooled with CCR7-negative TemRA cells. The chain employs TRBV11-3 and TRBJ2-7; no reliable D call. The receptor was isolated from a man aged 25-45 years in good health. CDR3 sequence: CASSLEASYEQYF. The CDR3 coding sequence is TGTGCCAGCAGCTTAGAGGCCTCCTACGAGCAGTACTTC.